This T cell receptor (beta chain) was sequenced in a study of blood T cells in healthy people across ages. Germline V gene data show CDR1 as SGHTA and CDR2 as FQGNSA. The CDR3 extends over 15 amino acids. Points from the study as a whole: Relative to aged donors, long-lived donors carried more naive CD4+ cells and displayed higher diversity.

Together with a sample-barcoded 5' primer, a J-beta primer mix was included in a second PCR lasting roughly 7 to 11 cycles. TCRdb independently ran MiXCR on the 5' RACE reads; one entry per CDR3 protein. The sample lists about 280,000 distinct CDR3 sequences; around 29% were seen once. At least ten counts were recorded for this clonotype. Its antigen remains unknown. Compared with germline, one end of the junction differs, possibly owing to a read error. The receptor was isolated from a woman in her 70s in good health. Material for sequencing was blood. This chain connects TRBV7-2 to TRBJ2-1; D is uncertain. The CDR3 region is CASSLVANSDNEQFF. DNA of the CDR3: TGTGCCAGCAGCTTAGTAGCCAACTCCGACAATGAGCAGTTCTTC. Supplemented by reference TRBV7-2 and TRBJ2-1, the full variable domain reads GAGVSQSPSNKVTEKGKDVELRCDPISGHTALYWYRQSLGQGLEFLIYFQGNSAPDKSGLPSDRFSAERTGGSVSTLTIQRTQQEDSAVYLCASSLVANSDNEQFFGPGTRLTVL.